The clone carrying this T cell receptor (beta chain) was counted ten times or more. This entry belongs to a study of T cells in Graves' hyperthyroidism and ophthalmopathy. The CDR3 has 10 residues. Germline CDR1 SGHAT, CDR2 FQNNGV. V was clipped by 8 bases and J by 2 bases, with 4 bases between them. Amplified regions were TCR beta CDR3 sequences from RNA transcripts. The study used the HTBI primer set for a first-round RT-PCR of the TCR CDR3. TCRdb itself ran the multiplex PCR reads through MiXCR, one entry per CDR3 protein. Of hundreds of thousands of distinct CDR3 sequences in the sample, about 14% were seen once.

The genes are TRBV11-2 and TRBJ2-7; unclear D gene. The sequenced sample consisted of blood. The TCR originated in a woman between 50 and 59 years old with Graves' ophthalmopathy. The CDR3 region is CASGTYEQYF. The CDR3 DNA is TGTGCCAGCGGCACCTACGAGCAGTACTTC.